The 2 T cell receptor beta chains listed next were all sequenced from one sample in a study of T cell responses to AZD1222 COVID-19 vaccine. Produced via immunoSEQ multiplex PCR; TCRdb's table is partial and in-frame only. The data show 180,000 or so clones, 90% seen once. Sample: peripheral blood, taken 28 days after the second dose of the MenACWY control vaccine. The receptors here all came from an adult who received the MenACWY meningococcal vaccine as a control.

This rearrangement joins TRBV25-1 to TRBJ2-7, with 7 bases lining up with TRBD1. The CDR3 runs 13 residues. After removal of 7 bases from V and 0 bases from J, the junction contained 3 bases not matched to a gene. Germline V gives CDR1 MGHDK, CDR2 SYGVNS. This CDR3 reads CASKGQFSYEQYF. As DNA, the CDR3 is TGTGCCAGCAAGGGACAGTTCTCCTACGAGCAGTACTTC.

The chain recombines TRBV6-5 with TRBJ1-5; 8 bases line up with TRBD1. V lost 5 bases and J lost 4; bases outside the gene matches: 7. The CDR3 covers 15 residues. Looked up from germline, CDR1 is MNHEY and CDR2 is SVGAGI. In nucleotides, the CDR3 is TGTGCCAGCAGTCCCGGGACAGGAGCAAATCAGCCCCAGCATTTT. Its protein is CASSPGTGANQPQHF.